The 14 T cell receptor beta chains given below trace back to one sample, sequenced in a study of Ad26.COV2.S vaccination and SARS-CoV-2 variants. Libraries were prepared by immunoSEQ multiplex PCR; TCRdb keeps only in-frame clonotypes and omits some of them. Of about 480,000 clones listed, roughly 87% are singletons. Treatment in this sample: 15 to 20 received Ad26.COV2.S at low or high dose, single or two shots; a few received placebo; per-sample allocation not given. Collection of samples fell on day 63 after the first vaccine or placebo injection. Sequences were derived from peripheral blood, sampled in a trial of Ad26.COV2.S vaccine versus placebo. These receptors were collected from a person between 18 and 65 years old who received the Ad26.COV2.S COVID-19 vaccine or a placebo.

J is TRBJ1-2 and V is TRBV2; possible D gene TRBD1, 6 bases. The V and J ends lost 5 bases and 1 base respectively, with 14 bases between them. This CDR3 is 15 amino acids long. Germline V gene sequence: CDR1 SNHLY, CDR2 FYNNEI. The CDR3 coding sequence is TGTGCCAGCAGTCAAAAACAGGGTTTTAACTATGGCTACACCTTC. The encoded protein is CASSQKQGFNYGYTF.

The chain recombines TRBV30 with TRBJ1-2, with D possibly being TRBD1 (5 bases). Germline CDR1 is GTSNPN and CDR2 is SVGIG (reference sequence). Trimming removed 1 base from V and 2 bases from J, with 8 bases in between. The CDR3 totals 13 residues. The chain's CDR3 is CAWSGQRNYGYTF. The CDR3, as DNA: TGTGCCTGGAGTGGACAGAGAAACTATGGCTACACCTTC.

The CDR3 DNA is TGTGCCAGCAGTGACTCGATAATCGCTAGCGGGAGCAATGAGCAGTTCTTC. Translation: CASSDSIIASGSNEQFF. V and J are TRBV6-4 and TRBJ2-1; 10 nucleotides match TRBD2. Germline V gene sequence: CDR1 MRHNA, CDR2 SNTAGT. The CDR3 length is 17 residues. The trim removed 0 bases at V and 6 bases at J, leaving 8 bases unmatched.

The J gene is TRBJ1-4, the V gene TRBV6-1; D is unclear. Germline V gives CDR1 MNHNS, CDR2 SASEGT. CDR3 length: 13 amino acids. With 1 base removed from V and 8 bases from J, the gap between germline ends came to 8 bases. The CDR3 DNA sequence: TGTGCCAGCAGTGAAGGAAGTGAGGAAAAACTGTTTTTT. Its translation: CASSEGSEEKLFF.

The CDR3 sequence is CASSLVGGSGDEQYF. For the CDR3, the DNA is TGTGCCAGCAGCTTAGTAGGGGGTTCGGGTGACGAGCAGTACTTC. The J gene is TRBJ2-7, the V gene TRBV7-3; the D gene is possibly TRBD1 (6 bases). Germline CDR1 is SGHTA and CDR2 is FQGTGA. V was clipped by 2 bases and J by 5 bases, with 16 bases between them. This CDR3 comprises 15 residues.

Of note for this clone: The identical CDR3 is also encoded by other nucleotide sequences in the sample. The chain has TRBV7-3 and TRBJ2-1; D ambiguous. In germline, CDR1 is SGHTA, CDR2 FQGTGA. Deletions cut 1 base from V and 1 base from J, with 5 bases between. The CDR3 is 14 residues long. The CDR3 coding sequence is TGTGCCAGCAGCTTAAGCGGATCCTACAATGAGCAGTTCTTC. Translated: CASSLSGSYNEQFF.

The J gene is TRBJ1-5, the V gene TRBV28; no clear D gene. There are 12 residues in the CDR3. The V end was cut by 2 bases, the J end by 7 bases, with 6 bases between. Germline CDR1 is MDHEN and CDR2 is SYDVKM. CDR3 loop: CASSLGEQPQHF. The CDR3 DNA is TGTGCCAGCAGTTTAGGAGAACAGCCCCAGCATTTT.

With regard to this clone: One junction end does not reproduce the germline sequence, and a read error may be involved. The genes are TRBV7-9 and TRBJ2-1; D is possibly TRBD2 (6 bases). This CDR3 is built from 11 residues. Germline CDR1 is SEHNR and CDR2 is FQNEAQ (reference sequence). In DNA form, the CDR3 reads TGTGCCAGCAGCTCCCGGCGGGGAATGCTCTTC. It codes for CASSSRRGMLF.

The V and J genes are TRBV7-3 and TRBJ2-7, with 13 positions matching TRBD2. The CDR3 totals 21 residues. Germline V gives CDR1 SGHTA, CDR2 FQGTGA. The J segment lost 4 bases and the V segment lost 3 bases, leaving 21 bases of the junction unmatched. CDR3 bases: TGTGCCAGCAGCTTCCGAACCCGCCGGACTAGCGGGAGCTTCTGTAGGTACGAGCAGTACTTC. Its translation is CASSFRTRRTSGSFCRYEQYF.

The chain is built from TRBV5-1 and TRBJ2-7, with D maybe TRBD2 (5 bases). There are 14 residues in the CDR3. The germline V gene has CDR1 SGHRS and CDR2 YFSETQ. Trimming cost V 0 bases and J 7 bases, with 14 bases left between them. The CDR3 region has the DNA TGCGCCAGCAGCTTGGACGGGTGGTCGGGGGAGCAGTACTTC. It codes for CASSLDGWSGEQYF.

This clone was counted between two and nine times. The rearrangement joins TRBV24-1 to TRBJ1-2; D is undetermined. The CDR3 covers 13 residues. Germline V lookup: CDR1 KGHDR, CDR2 SFDVKD. Trimming pared 1 base from V and 6 bases from J, leaving 8 bases between. CDR3 sequence reads: CATSDFSGNGYTF. Written as DNA, the CDR3 is TGTGCCACCAGTGATTTCTCGGGGAATGGCTACACCTTC.

This chain joins TRBV5-6 and TRBJ2-3, with a tentative D call TRBD1 (6 bases). CDR1 is SGHDT, CDR2 YYEEEE, per germline. V was trimmed by 4 bases and J by 1 base, leaving 10 bases between them. The CDR3 runs 14 residues. The CDR3: CASSPGHRTDTQYF. The CDR3 nucleotides read TGTGCCAGCAGCCCGGGACACCGCACAGATACGCAGTATTTT.

This clone occurred a few times. The J gene is TRBJ1-5, the V gene TRBV5-4, with a possible D match to TRBD1 (6 bases). In germline, CDR1 is SGHNT, CDR2 YYREEE (reference sequence). Trimming left V 4 bases short and J 0 bases short, with 14 bases between. This CDR3 has 16 residues. The CDR3 spells CASSIGGGASNQPQHF. For the CDR3, the DNA is TGTGCCAGCAGCATAGGGGGAGGGGCTAGCAATCAGCCCCAGCATTTT.

This clone was recorded a few times. V is TRBV5-4 and J is TRBJ2-6; D tentatively reads TRBD1 or TRBD2 (5 bases each). Germline lookup yields CDR1 SGHNT and CDR2 YYREEE (reference sequence). The length of the CDR3 is 15 residues. The germline V and J ends were trimmed by 4 bases and 4 bases, with 12 bases remaining between them. The CDR3 sequence is CASSSGGLGANVLTF. In DNA, the CDR3 is TGTGCCAGCAGCAGTGGGGGTTTGGGGGCCAACGTCCTGACTTTC.